The TCR beta chain under discussion was sequenced for a study of T cells expressing NK-cell markers. On this clonotype itself: Its antigen is not known.

Notes on the study in general: As a fraction of CD8+ T cells, dominant NKG2C+ clonotypes reached roughly 1.0-8% in six donors.

The CDR3 loop spans 14 amino acids. Germline V gene lookup returns CDR1 DFQATT and CDR2 SNEGSKA (reference sequence). UMIs were included in TCR beta cDNA generated by 5'RACE template switching. Reanalyzing the 5' RACE reads, TCRdb keeps one entry per CDR3 protein, without DNA. The sample table includes roughly 350,000 distinct CDR3 sequences. The TCR originated in a man aged 18-70 years in good health. Sequenced: blood T cells: a sorted CD56 or NKG2C T cell subset, CD4+ or CD8+ T cells, or bulk PBMC T cells (not recorded which). The chain employs TRBV20-1 and TRBJ1-5; TCRdb's D gene call, TRBD1, goes unchecked for lack of DNA. The CDR3 reads CSARHGGFNQPQHF.